These 8 T cell receptor beta chains came from one sample sequenced in a study of blood T cell repertoires in COVID-19. The data were produced by immunoSEQ multiplex PCR, yet TCRdb's version contains in-frame clones alone and is incomplete. The sample carries roughly 260,000 clones, roughly 87% recorded once. The sample comprised PBMCs or T cells enriched from blood (not recorded which). These receptors were obtained from a woman aged 30 to 39 with acute COVID-19.

The chain joins TRBV30 to TRBJ2-7, with a tentative D call TRBD1 (6 bases). The CDR3 contains 12 residues. Germline CDR1 and CDR2: GTSNPN and SVGIG (reference sequence). V was trimmed by 1 base and J by 4 bases, leaving 8 bases between them. For the CDR3, the DNA is TGTGCCTGGAGTGATCAGGGGTACGAGCAGTACTTC. Amino acids: CAWSDQGYEQYF.

Concerning this clone: This same CDR3 is encoded by further DNA sequences in the sample. This chain connects TRBV7-3 to TRBJ1-1, with D perhaps matching TRBD1 (5 bases). In germline, CDR1 is SGHTA, CDR2 FQGTGA. This CDR3 has 13 amino acids. The germline V and J ends were trimmed by 5 bases and 1 base, with 8 bases remaining between them. Here the CDR3 reads CASSLQENTEAFF. The CDR3 DNA reads as TGTGCCAGCAGCCTACAGGAGAACACTGAAGCTTTCTTT.

The chain recombines TRBV27 with TRBJ2-3; 9 bases are a match to TRBD2. Germline CDR1 reads MNHEY; CDR2 reads SMNVEV (reference sequence). This CDR3 has 14 residues. The ends lost 2 bases at V and 5 bases at J; junction bases unmatched: 2. The DNA of the CDR3 is TGTGCCAGCAGTTTAGCGGGGGGGGGAGATACGCAGTATTTT. It translates to CASSLAGGGDTQYF.

V and J are TRBV24-1 and TRBJ2-7, with D unresolved. The CDR3 length is 16 residues. CDR1 and CDR2 from the germline V gene are KGHDR and SFDVKD. Between the trimmed V and J ends, which lost 3 bases and 2 bases, there was a span of 16 bases. CDR3 protein: CATSDTSSVRPYEQYF. The CDR3 DNA reads as TGTGCCACCAGTGATACCTCATCGGTACGCCCCTACGAGCAGTACTTC.

The chain links TRBV2 to TRBJ1-2; the D is unclear. The germline CDR1 and CDR2 sequences are SNHLY and FYNNEI. The CDR3 length is 13 residues. Trimming stripped 4 bases from V and 5 bases from J, with 11 bases between. CDR3 residues: CASSGAGEYGYTF. The CDR3 DNA sequence: TGTGCCAGCAGTGGGGCGGGTGAATATGGCTACACCTTC.

V and J are TRBV2 and TRBJ2-2, with 12 bases fitting TRBD1. Trimming removed 6 bases from V and 5 bases from J; junction bases left unmatched: 7. The CDR3 consists of 16 residues. Germline CDR1 is SNHLY and CDR2 is FYNNEI. CDR3 in amino acids: CASREGQGARTGELFF. CDR3 nucleotides: TGTGCCAGCAGGGAGGGACAGGGGGCGCGGACCGGGGAGCTGTTTTTT.

The chain carries TRBV27 and TRBJ1-4; TRBD1 is a possible D gene (5 bases). Germline V gene data show CDR1 as MNHEY and CDR2 as SMNVEV (reference sequence). The ends were cut back, 11 bases at V and 2 bases at J, with 24 bases in the middle. The CDR3 consists of 17 residues. CDR3 DNA: TGTGCCGACCGCCTCGATCAGGGATGGTGGACTAATGAAAAACTGTTTTTT. It encodes CADRLDQGWWTNEKLFF. Variable domain in full (rest from reference TRBV27 and TRBJ1-4): EAQVTQNPRYLITVTGKKLTVTCSQNMNHEYMSWYRQDPGLGLRQIYYSMNVEVTDKGDVPEGYKVSRKEKRNFPLILESPSPNQTSLYFCADRLDQGWWTNEKLFFGSGTQLSVL.

The rearrangement uses TRBV7-9 and TRBJ2-1, with D possibly TRBD2 on 5 matching bases. CDR3 length: 15 amino acids. Germline-derived CDR1 and CDR2 are SEHNR and FQNEAQ (reference sequence). V lost 6 bases and J lost 7, with 19 bases in between. The DNA of the CDR3 is TGTGCCAGCAGTCGCGGGCCGAAGGCGGTTAATGAGCAGTTCTTC. Translating gives CASSRGPKAVNEQFF.